This T cell receptor beta chain was identified in a study of blood T cell repertoires in COVID-19. As for the study in general: Sites in the United States, Italy and Spain provided acute and convalescent COVID-19 samples. T cells, B-cell-depleted T cells, or PBMCs provided the cDNA or gDNA that served as material.

Study members were between about 18 and 95 years old and lived in 20 to 25 US regions. How the authors handled the data: Amplification of reference gene primers was used by the study to estimate nucleated cell counts. Data came from immunoSEQ multiplex PCR; TCRdb stores just in-frame clones and leaves some out. Clone size and the V and J calls come from that table; the DNA yielded D and trimming. The table has 210,000 or so clones, 70% to 90% seen once. CDR3 length equals 15 residues. The V end lost 5 bases, the J end lost 4 bases, and 17 bases lay between the germline ends. In germline, CDR1 is MNHEY, CDR2 SVGAGI.

Sequenced sample: PBMCs or T cells enriched from blood (not recorded which). The clonotype was recovered from a woman in her thirties or forties with acute COVID-19. The chain links TRBV6-5 to TRBJ1-2; tentative D call: TRBD1 (5 bases). CDR3 region: CASSLWGGEGYGYTF. The CDR3 bases are TGTGCCAGCAGTCTCTGGGGGGGAGAGGGCTATGGCTACACCTTC.